The clone carrying this TCR beta chain was picked up many times. Its antigen remains unidentified. V was trimmed by 3 bases and J by 0 bases, leaving 2 bases between them. This CDR3 spans 13 amino acids. Germline assignment: CDR1 SGHTA and CDR2 FQGNSA. This sample stems from a study of T cell repertoires in cytomegalovirus infection. The wider study: Signatures in public TCR beta sequences pointed to both CMV infection and matching HLA type.

Via MiXCR, TCRdb re-called the reads, giving one row per CDR3 protein. The sample has 85,000 to 120,000 distinct CDR3 sequences, approximately 15% seen once. Overall study results and limits: Public TCR beta family frequency separated CMV-and-HLA carriers, including in an independent cohort. HLA-C-restricted CMV-specific TCR beta clonotypes prevailed in the ex vivo response.

The rearrangement links TRBV7-2 to TRBJ1-4; D is uncertain. The sequence was collected from a human donor in good health (CMV status not recorded). Some clones in this sample may be carry-over from other donors' samples. Sequenced: PBMCs. The CDR3 sequence is CASSFATNEKLFF. The CDR3 DNA follows: TGTGCCAGCAGCTTTGCAACTAATGAAAAACTGTTTTTT.